This record concerns one T cell receptor beta chain sequence. How the authors handled the data: Estimation of nucleated cell counts relied on the amplification of reference gene primers. Produced via immunoSEQ multiplex PCR; TCRdb's table is partial and in-frame only. That table is the source of V, J and clone size, and D and trimming were worked out from the DNA. The table records approximately 240,000 clones, roughly nine tenths of them present only once. The participants were between roughly 18 and 90 years old and came from about two dozen US areas. Assignment of participants to cohorts was predicated upon participant-reported clinical history. The source of the sample is a study of blood T cell repertoires in COVID-19. As for the study in general: Nucleic acid was either cDNA or gDNA, and it came from T cells, B-cell-depleted T cells, or PBMCs.

The ends were cut back, 1 base at V and 5 bases at J, with 11 bases in the middle. There are 14 residues in the CDR3. From germline, CDR1 is KGHSH and CDR2 LQKENI. Material: PBMCs or T cells enriched from blood (not recorded which). The clonotype was recovered from a woman between 25 and 40 years old with acute COVID-19. The J gene is TRBJ2-5, the V gene TRBV18; D is perhaps TRBD2 (5 bases). The CDR3 nucleotides read TGTGCCAGCTCACCACGGGAGATACGGGAGACCCAGTACTTC. This encodes CASSPREIRETQYF.